This T cell receptor (beta chain) appears in the sequencing data of a study of cytomegalovirus exposure and HLA in healthy donors. Study details: The Caucasian-associated ancestry cluster contained 81% of the approximately 400 genotyped donors.

V shed 8 bases and J shed 4 bases, with 14 bases lying between them. Germline CDR1 LGHNA, CDR2 YSLEER. This CDR3 region has 14 residues. Study-wide findings and caveats: It was approximately 170 TCR beta chains that were listed as cytomegalovirus-associated. On later analysis, the bulk of CMV-associated TCR beta chains appeared to be HLA-restricted. Among TCR beta chains of equal frequency, HLA-associated ones were more clonally expanded in a later analysis.

The PCR was carried out with 60 Vbeta primers and 13 Jbeta primers. Here immunoSEQ multiplex PCR was the method, and the copy in TCRdb shows in-frame clones only, minus some. The table shows 90,000 to 150,000 clones, with roughly 60% occurring only once. With regard to this clone: Antigen unknown.

The chain is built from TRBV4-3 and TRBJ1-4, with D unclear. This sequence was found in a middle-aged man in good health and CMV-seropositive. Sequenced sample: PBMCs. The CDR3 loop is CASRRREHNEKLFF. The CDR3 region has the DNA TGCGCCAGCCGCAGGAGGGAACATAATGAAAAACTGTTTTTT.